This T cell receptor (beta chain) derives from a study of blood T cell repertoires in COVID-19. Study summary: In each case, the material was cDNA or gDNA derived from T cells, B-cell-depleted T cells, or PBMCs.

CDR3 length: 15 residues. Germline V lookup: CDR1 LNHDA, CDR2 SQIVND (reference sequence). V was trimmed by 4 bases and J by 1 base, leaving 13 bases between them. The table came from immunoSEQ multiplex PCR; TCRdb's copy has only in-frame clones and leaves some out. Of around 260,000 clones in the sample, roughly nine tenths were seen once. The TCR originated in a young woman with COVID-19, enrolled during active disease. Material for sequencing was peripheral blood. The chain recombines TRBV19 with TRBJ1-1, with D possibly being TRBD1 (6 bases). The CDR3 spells CASSTQGTENTEAFF. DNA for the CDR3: TGTGCCAGTAGTACCCAGGGGACCGAGAACACTGAAGCTTTCTTT.